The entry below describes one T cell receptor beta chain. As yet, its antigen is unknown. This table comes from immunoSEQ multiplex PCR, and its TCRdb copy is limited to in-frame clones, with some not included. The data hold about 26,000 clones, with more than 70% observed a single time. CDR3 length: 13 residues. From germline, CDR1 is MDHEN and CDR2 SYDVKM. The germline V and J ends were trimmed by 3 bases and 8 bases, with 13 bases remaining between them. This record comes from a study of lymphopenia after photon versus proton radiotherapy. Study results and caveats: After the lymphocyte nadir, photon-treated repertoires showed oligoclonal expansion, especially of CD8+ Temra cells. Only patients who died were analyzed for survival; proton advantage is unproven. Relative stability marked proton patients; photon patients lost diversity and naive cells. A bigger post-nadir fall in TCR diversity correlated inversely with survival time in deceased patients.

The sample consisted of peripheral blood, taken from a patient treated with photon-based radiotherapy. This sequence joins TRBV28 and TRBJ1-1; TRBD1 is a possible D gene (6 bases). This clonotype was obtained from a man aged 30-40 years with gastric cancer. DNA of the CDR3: TGTGCCAGCAGTTTGGGGGGCAGGGCCGAAGCTTTCTTT. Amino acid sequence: CASSLGGRAEAFF.